Shown below are 3 T cell receptor beta chains from a single sample sequenced in a study of blood T cell repertoires in COVID-19. Sequencing was performed with immunoSEQ multiplex PCR; in TCRdb, only in-frame clones are kept and a portion is missing. Among a few hundred thousand clones listed, around 87% were seen once. Material for sequencing was PBMCs or T cells enriched from blood (not recorded which). Source of these receptors: a man younger than 40 who had recovered from COVID-19.

In DNA form, the CDR3 reads TGCGCCAGCAGCTCCGTAGCTTCTGGGGCCAACGTCCTGACTTTC. Translated: CASSSVASGANVLTF. The V call is TRBV5-1, the J call TRBJ2-6; no clear D. CDR3 size: 15 residues. The germline CDR1 and CDR2 sequences are SGHRS and YFSETQ. V was trimmed by 3 bases and J by 1 base, leaving 8 bases between them. The full variable domain, rest sourced from reference TRBV5-1 and TRBJ2-6, is KAGVTQTPRYLIKTRGQQVTLSCSPISGHRSVSWYQQTPGQGLQFLFEYFSETQRNKGNFPGRFSGRQFSNSRSEMNVSTLELGDSALYLCASSSVASGANVLTFGAGSRLTVL.

The chain has TRBV7-2 and TRBJ2-7, with a weak D call TRBD1 (6 bases). With 3 bases removed from V and 4 bases from J, the gap between germline ends came to 10 bases. The CDR3 is made up of 13 amino acids. Looked up from germline, CDR1 is SGHTA and CDR2 is FQGNSA. The CDR3 nucleotides are TGTGCCAGCAGCTTGGACAGAACATACGAGCAGTACTTC. Translated: CASSLDRTYEQYF.

The V gene is TRBV3-1 (or the pseudogene TRBV3-2), the J gene TRBJ2-7; the match to TRBD1 covers 10 bases. From germline, CDR1 is LGHDT and CDR2 YNNKEL (reference sequence). V lost 0 bases, J lost 3 bases, and 5 bases stayed unmatched. CDR3 length: 16 residues. CDR3 in amino acids: CASSQDEGQGVYEQYF. For the CDR3, the DNA is TGTGCCAGCAGCCAAGATGAAGGACAGGGGGTCTACGAGCAGTACTTC.